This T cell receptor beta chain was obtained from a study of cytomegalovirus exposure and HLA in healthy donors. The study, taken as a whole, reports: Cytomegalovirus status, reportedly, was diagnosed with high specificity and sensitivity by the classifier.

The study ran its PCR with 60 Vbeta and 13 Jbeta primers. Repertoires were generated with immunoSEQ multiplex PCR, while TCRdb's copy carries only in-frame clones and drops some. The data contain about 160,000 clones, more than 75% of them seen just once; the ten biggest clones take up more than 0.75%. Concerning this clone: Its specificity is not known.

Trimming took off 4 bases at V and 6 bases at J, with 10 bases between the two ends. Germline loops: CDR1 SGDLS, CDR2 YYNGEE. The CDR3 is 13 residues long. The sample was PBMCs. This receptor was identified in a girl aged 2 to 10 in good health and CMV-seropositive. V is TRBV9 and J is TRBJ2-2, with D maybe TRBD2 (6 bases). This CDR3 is CASSSSDPGELFF. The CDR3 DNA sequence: TGTGCCAGCAGCTCTAGCGATCCCGGGGAGCTGTTTTTT.